The rows below give T cell receptor beta chains drawn from one sample of a study of T cell responses to AZD1222 COVID-19 vaccine. Method: immunoSEQ multiplex PCR; TCRdb's copy keeps in-frame clones and lacks some. The sample records around 150,000 clones, 90% to 95% being singletons. The sample was peripheral blood, taken on day 0 of AZD1222 vaccination. The source of these receptors is an adult in good health. CDR3s include the opening cysteine and the closing phenylalanine or tryptophan. D genes are given only for firm matches. For some rows the clone size is stated as once, few or many, or as a class when expanded; others skip it.

TRBV10-3	TRBJ1-2	.	TRBD1	CAISETTGGPYGYTF	TGTGCCATCAGTGAGACAACAGGGGGGCCCTATGGCTACACCTTC
TRBV2	TRBJ2-5	.	TRBD1	CASSGGTGLDQETQYF	TGTGCCAGCAGTGGGGGGACAGGCTTAGACCAAGAGACCCAGTACTTC
TRBV5-6	TRBJ1-5	.	.	CASSFDTAQPQHF	TGTGCCAGCAGCTTTGATACGGCTCAGCCCCAGCATTTT
TRBV28	TRBJ1-5	.	.	CASLGGRVQPQHF	TGTGCCAGCCTCGGGGGGCGCGTTCAGCCCCAGCATTTT
TRBV5-1	TRBJ2-3	.	.	CASSWRGRTTDTQYF	TGCGCCAGCAGCTGGAGGGGTCGGACCACAGATACGCAGTATTTT
TRBV4-1	TRBJ1-1	.	TRBD1	CASSQDMGTGGNTEAFF	TGCGCCAGCAGCCAGGATATGGGGACAGGGGGGAACACTGAAGCTTTCTTT
TRBV4-1	TRBJ2-3	.	TRBD2	CASSQAGTSGRRSTDTQYF	TGCGCCAGCAGCCAAGCCGGGACTAGCGGGAGACGAAGCACAGATACGCAGTATTTT
TRBV2	TRBJ1-1	.	.	CASSVDSQVTEAFF	TGTGCCAGCAGTGTGGACAGTCAGGTCACTGAAGCTTTCTTT
TRBV5-1	TRBJ2-5	.	TRBD2	CASTMGGGGKETQYF	TGCGCCAGCACCATGGGTGGCGGGGGTAAAGAGACCCAGTACTTC
TRBV5-8	TRBJ1-5	.	.	CASSYNQPQHF	TGTGCCAGCAGCTATAATCAGCCCCAGCATTTT
TRBV10-3	TRBJ2-5	once	.	CAISESEETQYF	TGTGCCATCAGTGAGTCAGAGGAGACCCAGTACTTC
TRBV6-4	TRBJ1-2	.	.	CASSDSDSSGDGYTF	TGTGCCAGCAGTGACTCGGACAGCTCGGGGGATGGCTACACCTTC
TRBV3-1/TRBV3-2	TRBJ2-3	.	TRBD2	CASSPRGNPTDTQYF	TGTGCCAGCAGCCCGCGGGGGAACCCCACAGATACGCAGTATTTT
TRBV15	TRBJ1-6	.	.	CATSRDLPPLRYHF	TGTGCCACCAGCAGAGATCTGCCCCCTTTGCGGTACCACTTT
TRBV4-3	TRBJ1-2	.	TRBD1	CASSQKGSGQGAFYGYTF	TGCGCCAGCAGCCAAAAGGGGAGCGGTCAGGGGGCCTTCTATGGCTACACCTTC
TRBV2	TRBJ2-5	.	TRBD2	CASSDNSGGAQTQYF	TGTGCCAGCAGTGATAATAGCGGGGGGGCCCAGACCCAGTACTTC
TRBV30	TRBJ1-1	few	TRBD1	CAWSRGQAEAFF	TGTGCCTGGAGCCGCGGACAGGCTGAAGCTTTCTTT
TRBV6-5	TRBJ1-5	.	.	CASSPRGTNQPQHF	TGTGCCAGCAGTCCCCGGGGTACCAATCAGCCCCAGCATTTT
TRBV2	TRBJ1-1	.	TRBD1	CASIQNRGEAFF	TGTGCCAGCATTCAAAACAGGGGAGAAGCTTTCTTT
TRBV3-1/TRBV3-2	TRBJ2-3	.	.	CASSHLGEQYF	TGTGCCAGCAGCCATCTGGGAGAGCAGTATTTT
TRBV18	TRBJ1-2	.	TRBD1	CASSPSLSGTGLYGYTF	TGTGCCAGCTCGCCATCCCTGTCGGGGACAGGGCTCTATGGCTACACCTTC
TRBV2	TRBJ1-1	.	.	CASSPDSWNTEAFF	TGTGCCAGCAGCCCGGACAGTTGGAACACTGAAGCTTTCTTT
TRBV28	TRBJ1-2	.	.	CASLTSLTDNYGYTF	TGTGCCAGCTTAACGTCGCTGACAGATAACTATGGCTACACCTTC
TRBV10-3	TRBJ1-6	.	TRBD1	CAISGLQGPSPLHF	TGTGCCATCAGTGGACTACAGGGGCCTTCACCCCTCCACTTT
TRBV24-1	TRBJ1-2	.	.	CATSDFFGYTF	TGTGCCACCAGTGATTTCTTTGGCTACACCTTC
TRBV7-9	TRBJ1-2	.	.	CASSPSGGYTF	TGTGCCAGCAGCCCATCCGGTGGCTACACCTTC
TRBV4-1	TRBJ1-2	.	.	CASSQDGGEGDGYTF	TGCGCCAGCAGCCAAGATGGGGGTGAGGGGGATGGCTACACCTTC
TRBV3-1/TRBV3-2	TRBJ2-1	.	TRBD1	CASSQTNNRGDEQFF	TGTGCCAGCAGCCAAACGAACAACAGGGGGGATGAGCAGTTCTTC
TRBV18	TRBJ1-1	once	TRBD1	CASSPVGTGEGEAFF	TGTGCCAGCTCACCAGTTGGGACAGGGGAAGGTGAAGCTTTCTTT
TRBV5-1	TRBJ1-4	.	TRBD1	CASSTGTGYEKLFF	TGCGCCAGCAGCACGGGGACAGGGTATGAAAAACTGTTTTTT
TRBV5-1	TRBJ2-2	.	.	CASSLSHGELFF	TGCGCCAGCAGCTTGTCCCACGGGGAGCTGTTTTTT
TRBV3-1/TRBV3-2	TRBJ2-2	.	TRBD1	CASSYTGGWDSTGELFF	TGTGCCAGCAGCTATACAGGGGGCTGGGATAGCACCGGGGAGCTGTTTTTT
TRBV6-5	TRBJ1-6	.	.	CASRLQRGGSPLHF	TGTGCCAGCAGACTACAGAGGGGTGGGTCACCCCTCCACTTT